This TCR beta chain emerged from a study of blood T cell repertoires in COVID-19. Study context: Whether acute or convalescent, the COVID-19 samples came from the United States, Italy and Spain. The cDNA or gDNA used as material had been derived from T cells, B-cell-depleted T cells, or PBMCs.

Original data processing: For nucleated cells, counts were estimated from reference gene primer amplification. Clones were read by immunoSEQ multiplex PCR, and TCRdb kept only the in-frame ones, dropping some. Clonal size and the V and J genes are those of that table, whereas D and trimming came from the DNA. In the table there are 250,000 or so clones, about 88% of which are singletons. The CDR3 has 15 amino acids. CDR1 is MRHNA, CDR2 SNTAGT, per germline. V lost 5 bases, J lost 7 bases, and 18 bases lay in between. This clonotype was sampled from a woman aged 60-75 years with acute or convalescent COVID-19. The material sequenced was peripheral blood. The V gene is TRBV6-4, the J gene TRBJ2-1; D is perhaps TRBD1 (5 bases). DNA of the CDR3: TGTGCCAGCAGTACCCAGTTGGGTTCAGGGAATGAGCAGTTCTTC. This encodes CASSTQLGSGNEQFF.